The 15 T cell receptor beta chains below all came from one sample that was sequenced in a study of T cell repertoires and HLA-DP antigens. Clones were sequenced by immunoSEQ multiplex PCR, and TCRdb holds only the in-frame ones, with some missing. The table records almost 90,000 clones, approximately 86% of them present only once. The antigens for these receptors are not known. Sequencing input: CD4+ T cells from PBMCs. These receptors were obtained from a man over 45 in good health and CMV-seronegative.

The rearrangement uses TRBV28 and TRBJ1-2; 7 bases map to TRBD1. V shed 2 bases, J shed 4 bases, and the junction held 7 bases outside the gene matches. The CDR3 is 15 residues long. CDR1 and CDR2 from the germline V gene are MDHEN and SYDVKM. CDR3 amino acids: CASSLRDRFSYGYTF. The CDR3 bases are TGTGCCAGCAGTTTAAGGGACAGATTTAGCTATGGCTACACCTTC.

Only a few counts were recorded for this clone. The same CDR3 also results from other DNA sequences found in this sample. The V gene is TRBV4-2, the J gene TRBJ1-1; D is perhaps TRBD1 (5 bases). Germline V gene data show CDR1 as LGHNA and CDR2 as YNFKEQ. Between the trimmed V and J ends, which lost 0 bases and 4 bases, there was a span of 9 bases. The CDR3 consists of 14 residues. CDR3 amino acids: CASSQDRGSTEAFF. The DNA of the CDR3 is TGTGCCAGCAGCCAAGATCGGGGGAGCACTGAAGCTTTCTTT.

This chain links TRBV20-1 with TRBJ2-5, with D uncertain. Deletions cut 6 bases from V and 2 bases from J, with 7 bases between. The V gene's germline CDR1 is DFQATT and CDR2 SNEGSKA (reference sequence). This CDR3 has 11 amino acids. The CDR3 coding sequence is TGCAGTGCGCAGAAGCAAGAGACCCAGTACTTC. Amino acids: CSAQKQETQYF.

This clone was seen a handful of times. The chain carries TRBV19 and TRBJ2-1, with 7 bases identical to TRBD2. This CDR3 has 16 residues. With 5 bases clipped from V and 2 bases from J, the junction kept 9 bases outside the gene matches. Germline V gene lookup returns CDR1 LNHDA and CDR2 SQIVND (reference sequence). The CDR3 coding sequence is TGTGCCAGTAGTTCCGGCGGGAGTTTTGCCTACAATGAGCAGTTCTTC. Amino acid sequence: CASSSGGSFAYNEQFF.

The V call is TRBV7-2, the J call TRBJ1-2, with a weak D call TRBD1 (5 bases). V dropped 5 bases and J dropped 8 bases, with 15 bases sitting between them. CDR1 and CDR2 from the germline V gene are SGHTA and FQGNSA. The CDR3 runs to 13 residues. This CDR3 reads CASSRDGIGGYTF. The CDR3 nucleotides read TGTGCCAGCAGCAGGGACGGAATCGGGGGCTACACCTTC. Full variable domain (remainder filled in from reference TRBV7-2 and TRBJ1-2): GAGVSQSPSNKVTEKGKDVELRCDPISGHTALYWYRQSLGQGLEFLIYFQGNSAPDKSGLPSDRFSAERTGGSVSTLTIQRTQQEDSAVYLCASSRDGIGGYTFGSGTRLTVV.

The rearrangement uses TRBV2 and TRBJ1-2; 7 nucleotides line up with TRBD1. Per germline, CDR1 SNHLY and CDR2 FYNNEI. V shed 5 bases and J 4 bases; nucleotides not matched to a gene: 10. This CDR3 spans 15 amino acids. The CDR3 is CASSRFTQGTYGYTF. For the CDR3, the DNA is TGTGCCAGCAGTCGATTTACACAGGGGACCTATGGCTACACCTTC.

The rearrangement links TRBV9 to TRBJ1-3; D not certain. Trimming took 6 bases from V and 0 from J, leaving 13 bases between them. This CDR3 region has 15 residues. CDR1 and CDR2 (germline): SGDLS, YYNGEE. This CDR3 is CASTATPSSGNTIYF. DNA for the CDR3: TGTGCCAGCACCGCAACCCCGTCCTCTGGAAACACCATATATTTT.

The chain has TRBV7-2 and TRBJ1-5; TRBD1 aligns across 7 bases. V was clipped by 6 bases and J by 5 bases; unmatched bases: 4. The germline V gene encodes CDR1 SGHTA and CDR2 FQGNSA. CDR3 length equals 13 residues. The CDR3 here is CASSWDSYQPQHF. The CDR3, as DNA: TGTGCCAGCAGTTGGGACAGTTATCAGCCCCAGCATTTT.

V and J are TRBV7-2 and TRBJ2-4; 7 nucleotides align to TRBD1. CDR1 is SGHTA and CDR2 is FQGNSA in the germline V gene. The length of the CDR3 is 19 residues. V lost 2 bases to trimming and J lost 0 bases; unmatched junction nucleotides: 13. The CDR3 region is CASSLSRGRLVSAKNIQYF. The CDR3 DNA is TGTGCCAGCAGCTTATCGAGGGGGCGCCTGGTTTCAGCCAAAAACATTCAGTACTTC.

The gene calls are TRBV7-8 and TRBJ2-1; 14 bases agree with TRBD2. The CDR3 is made up of 18 amino acids. The V gene's germline CDR1 is SGHVS and CDR2 FQNEAQ. Trimming at V came to 4 bases and at J to 4 bases, leaving 9 bases not matched to a gene. The DNA for the CDR3 is TGTGCCAGCAGCTCACGAGGACTAGCGGGAGGTTTTTACAATGAGCAGTTCTTC. This encodes CASSSRGLAGGFYNEQFF.

V and J are TRBV30 and TRBJ1-1; possible D gene TRBD1, 5 bases. CDR1 and CDR2 from the germline V gene are GTSNPN and SVGIG (reference sequence). The CDR3 covers 12 residues. Trimming took off 3 bases at V and 11 bases at J, with 16 bases between the two ends. CDR3 amino acids: CAWRRASGPAFF. The CDR3 region has the DNA TGTGCCTGGAGGAGGGCCTCGGGACCTGCTTTCTTT. Together with reference TRBV30 and TRBJ1-1, the CDR3 gives the full variable domain: SQTIHQWPATLVQPVGSPLSLECTVEGTSNPNLYWYRQAAGRGLQLLFYSVGIGQISSEVPQNLSASRPQDRQFILSSKKLLLSDSGFYLCAWRRASGPAFFGQGTRLTVV.

The chain recombines TRBV5-1 with TRBJ2-3; no clear D. Germline V gene data show CDR1 as SGHRS and CDR2 as YFSETQ. The CDR3 sequence is 14 residues long. V lost 2 bases and J 2 bases, leaving 9 bases between the germline ends. DNA of the CDR3: TGCGCCAGCAGCTTAGGCGACACCACAGATACGCAGTATTTT. This gives the protein CASSLGDTTDTQYF. Full variable domain (missing parts from reference TRBV5-1 and TRBJ2-3): KAGVTQTPRYLIKTRGQQVTLSCSPISGHRSVSWYQQTPGQGLQFLFEYFSETQRNKGNFPGRFSGRQFSNSRSEMNVSTLELGDSALYLCASSLGDTTDTQYFGPGTRLTVL.

The chain is built from TRBV5-1 and TRBJ1-1; TRBD1 matches 8 bases. CDR3 length: 14 amino acids. The V gene end was trimmed by 3 bases and the J gene end by 4 bases; junction bases not matched to a gene: 5. Looked up from germline, CDR1 is SGHRS and CDR2 is YFSETQ. The CDR3 coding sequence is TGCGCCAGCAGCTCAACAGGGGGGCTCACTGAAGCTTTCTTT. Its protein is CASSSTGGLTEAFF.

The chain is built from TRBV15 and TRBJ1-1, with 8 bases fitting TRBD1. V trimming: 0 bases; J trimming: 3 bases; junction bases outside the gene matches: 3. The CDR3 length is 15 residues. Germline V gives CDR1 LNHNV, CDR2 YYDKDF (reference sequence). In DNA form, the CDR3 reads TGTGCCACCAGCAGAGAGAACAGGGGGTACACTGAAGCTTTCTTT. Its translation is CATSRENRGYTEAFF.

The J gene is TRBJ2-3, the V gene TRBV30; unclear D gene. V lost 0 bases and J lost 0, with 4 bases in between. This CDR3 is 13 amino acids long. Germline V gene sequence: CDR1 GTSNPN, CDR2 SVGIG (reference sequence). The CDR3 reads CAWSVLSTDTQYF. The CDR3 nucleotides are TGTGCCTGGAGTGTACTCAGCACAGATACGCAGTATTTT.